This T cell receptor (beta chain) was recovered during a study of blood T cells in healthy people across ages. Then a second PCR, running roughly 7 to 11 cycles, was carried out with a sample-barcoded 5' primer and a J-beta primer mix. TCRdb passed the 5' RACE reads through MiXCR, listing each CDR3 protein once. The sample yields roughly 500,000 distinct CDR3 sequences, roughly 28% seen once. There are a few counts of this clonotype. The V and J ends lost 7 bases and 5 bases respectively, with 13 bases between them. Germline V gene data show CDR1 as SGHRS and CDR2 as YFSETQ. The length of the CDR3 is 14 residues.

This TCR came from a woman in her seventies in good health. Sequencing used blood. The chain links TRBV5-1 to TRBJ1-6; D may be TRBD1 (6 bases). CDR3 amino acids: CASSLGGDNSPLHF. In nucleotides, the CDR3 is TGCGCCAGCTCGTTAGGGGGGGATAATTCACCCCTCCACTTT.